Listed below are T cell receptor beta chains from one sample, sequenced in a study of control samples from healthy donors and cancer patients. Using immunoSEQ multiplex PCR, the repertoire was profiled, and TCRdb retains in-frame clones only, with some absent. The table includes over 60,000 clones, approximately 85% detected once. The sample was blood. These TCRs come from a middle-aged man in good health. Each CDR3 is given with its conserved first and last residue. D genes are given only for firm matches. Size values are once, few and many counts, or a class for expanded clones, and some rows have none.

CDR3: CASSLSLGRGQPQHF
DNA: TGTGCCAGCAGCCTCAGTCTGGGCCGAGGGCAGCCCCAGCATTTT
size: NA
V: TRBV3-1/TRBV3-2
J: TRBJ1-5
D: NA

CDR3: CASSHYRLAGYEQYF
DNA: TGTGCCAGCAGCCACTACAGACTAGCGGGCTACGAGCAGTACTTC
size: NA
V: TRBV7-8
J: TRBJ2-7
D: TRBD2

CDR3: CASSLSSGDSSYEQYF
DNA: TGTGCCAGCAGCCTTTCTAGCGGGGATAGCTCCTACGAGCAGTACTTC
size: once
V: TRBV7-2
J: TRBJ2-7
D: TRBD2

CDR3: CAISGGRNTKGNQPQHF
DNA: TGTGCCATCAGTGGGGGCAGGAATACTAAGGGCAATCAGCCCCAGCATTTT
size: NA
V: TRBV10-3
J: TRBJ1-5
D: NA

CDR3: CASSVSSYEQYF
DNA: TGTGCCAGCAGCGTGAGCTCCTACGAGCAGTACTTC
size: NA
V: TRBV9
J: TRBJ2-7
D: NA

CDR3: CASSLGWGNQPQHF
DNA: TGTGCCAGCAGCTTAGGGTGGGGAAACCAGCCCCAGCATTTT
size: NA
V: TRBV7-9
J: TRBJ1-5
D: NA

CDR3: CASIPGVLHGTGELFF
DNA: TGTGCCAGCATCCCCGGAGTTTTGCATGGCACCGGGGAGCTGTTTTTT
size: NA
V: TRBV7-9
J: TRBJ2-2
D: NA

CDR3: CASSYRAGGVTGNQPQHF
DNA: TGTGCCAGCAGTTATAGGGCGGGAGGCGTAACAGGCAATCAGCCCCAGCATTTT
size: NA
V: TRBV6-7
J: TRBJ1-5
D: NA

CDR3: CASSLESGANVLTF
DNA: TGTGCCAGCAGCCTCGAATCTGGGGCCAACGTCCTGACTTTC
size: NA
V: TRBV6-6
J: TRBJ2-6
D: NA

CDR3: CATSERGRTEQYF
DNA: TGTGCCACCAGTGAGAGGGGGCGCACAGAGCAGTACTTC
size: NA
V: TRBV24-1
J: TRBJ2-7
D: TRBD1

CDR3: CASSQGLGLETQYF
DNA: TGCGCCAGCAGCCAAGGCTTGGGTTTAGAGACCCAGTACTTC
size: NA
V: TRBV5-1
J: TRBJ2-5
D: NA

CDR3: CASSALGVAAGTGELFF
DNA: TGTGCCAGCAGCGCTCTGGGAGTAGCAGCCGGCACCGGGGAGCTGTTTTTT
size: NA
V: TRBV7-2
J: TRBJ2-2
D: NA

CDR3: CASRRGVGQRNSPLHF
DNA: TGTGCCAGCAGAAGAGGAGTGGGACAGAGAAATTCACCCCTCCACTTT
size: NA
V: TRBV3-1/TRBV3-2
J: TRBJ1-6
D: TRBD1

CDR3: CASSPNGGYTDTQYF
DNA: TGCGCCAGCAGCCCTAATGGGGGATACACAGATACGCAGTATTTT
size: NA
V: TRBV4-3
J: TRBJ2-3
D: NA

CDR3: CSANGLNEQFF
DNA: TGCAGTGCCAACGGCCTCAATGAGCAGTTCTTC
size: NA
V: TRBV20-1
J: TRBJ2-1
D: NA

CDR3: CASSLMVANEKLFF
DNA: TGTGCCAGTAGTCTGATGGTTGCTAATGAAAAACTGTTTTTT
size: NA
V: TRBV19
J: TRBJ1-4
D: NA

CDR3: CASSLKSGQIYNEQFF
DNA: TGTGCCAGCTCACTAAAATCGGGACAGATCTACAATGAGCAGTTCTTC
size: NA
V: TRBV18
J: TRBJ2-1
D: TRBD1

CDR3: CASSLGGGPLNTEAFF
DNA: TGTGCCAGCAGCTTAGGGGGGGGACCGCTGAACACTGAAGCTTTCTTT
size: NA
V: TRBV13
J: TRBJ1-1
D: NA

CDR3: CASSVDRGGTEAFF
DNA: TGTGCCAGTAGTGTCGACAGGGGCGGCACTGAAGCTTTCTTT
size: NA
V: TRBV19
J: TRBJ1-1
D: TRBD1

CDR3: CASSWGLASSYEQYF
DNA: TGTGCCAGCAGCTGGGGACTAGCGAGCTCCTACGAGCAGTACTTC
size: once
V: TRBV11-2
J: TRBJ2-7
D: TRBD2

CDR3: CASSRTGLETQYF
DNA: TGTGCCAGCTCACGGACAGGGCTAGAGACCCAGTACTTC
size: NA
V: TRBV18
J: TRBJ2-5
D: TRBD1